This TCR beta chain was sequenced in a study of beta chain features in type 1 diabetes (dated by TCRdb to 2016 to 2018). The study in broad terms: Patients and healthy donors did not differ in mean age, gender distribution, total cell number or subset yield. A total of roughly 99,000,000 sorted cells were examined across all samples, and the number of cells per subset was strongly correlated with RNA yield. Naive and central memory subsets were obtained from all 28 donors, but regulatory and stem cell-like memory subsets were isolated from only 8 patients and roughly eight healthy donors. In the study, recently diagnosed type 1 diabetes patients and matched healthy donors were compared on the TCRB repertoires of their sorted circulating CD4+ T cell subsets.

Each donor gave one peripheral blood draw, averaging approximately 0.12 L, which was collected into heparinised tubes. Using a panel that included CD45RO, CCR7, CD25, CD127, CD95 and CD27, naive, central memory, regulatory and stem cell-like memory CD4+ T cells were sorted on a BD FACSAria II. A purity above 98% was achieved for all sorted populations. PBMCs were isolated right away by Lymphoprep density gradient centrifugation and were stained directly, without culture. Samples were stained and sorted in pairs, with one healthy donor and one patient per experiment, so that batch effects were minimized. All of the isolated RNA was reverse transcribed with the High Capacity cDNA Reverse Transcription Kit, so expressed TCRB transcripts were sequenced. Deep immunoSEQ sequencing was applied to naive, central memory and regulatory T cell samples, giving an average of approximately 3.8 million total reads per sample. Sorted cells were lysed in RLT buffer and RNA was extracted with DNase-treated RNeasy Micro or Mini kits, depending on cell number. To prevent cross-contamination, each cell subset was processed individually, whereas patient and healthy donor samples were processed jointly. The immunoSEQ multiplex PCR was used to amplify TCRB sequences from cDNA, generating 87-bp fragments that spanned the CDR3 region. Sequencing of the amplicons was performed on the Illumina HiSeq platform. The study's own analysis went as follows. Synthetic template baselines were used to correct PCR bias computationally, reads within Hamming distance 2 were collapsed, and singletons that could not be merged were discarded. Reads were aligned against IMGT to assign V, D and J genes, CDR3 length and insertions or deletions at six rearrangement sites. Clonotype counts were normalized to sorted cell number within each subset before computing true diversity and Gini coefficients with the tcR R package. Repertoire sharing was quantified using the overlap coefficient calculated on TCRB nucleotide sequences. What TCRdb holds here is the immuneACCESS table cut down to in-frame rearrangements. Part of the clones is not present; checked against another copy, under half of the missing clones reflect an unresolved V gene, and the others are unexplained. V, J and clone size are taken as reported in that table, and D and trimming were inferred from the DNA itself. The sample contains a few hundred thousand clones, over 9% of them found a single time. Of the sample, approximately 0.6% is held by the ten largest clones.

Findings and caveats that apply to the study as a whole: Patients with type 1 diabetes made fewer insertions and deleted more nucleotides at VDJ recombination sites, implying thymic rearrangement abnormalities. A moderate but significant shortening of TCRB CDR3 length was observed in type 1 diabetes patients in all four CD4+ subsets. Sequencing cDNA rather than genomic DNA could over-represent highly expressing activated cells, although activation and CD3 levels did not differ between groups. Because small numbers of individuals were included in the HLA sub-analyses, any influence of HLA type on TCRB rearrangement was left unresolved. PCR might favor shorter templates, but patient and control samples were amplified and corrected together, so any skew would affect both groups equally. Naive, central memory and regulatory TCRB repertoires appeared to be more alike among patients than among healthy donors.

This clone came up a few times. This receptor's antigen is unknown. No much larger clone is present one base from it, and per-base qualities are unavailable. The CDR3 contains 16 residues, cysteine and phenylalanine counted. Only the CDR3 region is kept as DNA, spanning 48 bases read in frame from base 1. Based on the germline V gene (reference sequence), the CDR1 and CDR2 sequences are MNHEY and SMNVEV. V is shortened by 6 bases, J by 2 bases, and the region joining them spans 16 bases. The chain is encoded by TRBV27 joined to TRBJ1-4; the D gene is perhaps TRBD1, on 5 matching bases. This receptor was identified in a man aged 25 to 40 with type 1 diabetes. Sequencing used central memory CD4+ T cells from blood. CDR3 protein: CASSRSPGSTNEKLFF. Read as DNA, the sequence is TGTGCCAGCAGCAGGAGCCCAGGGTCGACTAATGAAAAACTGTTTTTT.